This T cell receptor beta chain was observed in a study of identical twins. This clonotype has a handful of counts. Its antigen remains unknown. A universal primer site was added by template switching, and unique molecular identifiers were carried by the cDNA. TCRdb analysed the 5' RACE reads with MiXCR anew, one entry per CDR3 protein. The top ten clones hold about 1.5% of a sample with under 900,000 distinct CDR3 sequences, 9% to 15% of them seen once. The CDR3 loop spans 16 amino acids. Germline V gene data show CDR1 as MGHRA and CDR2 as YSYEKL. V lost 0 bases and J 5 bases, leaving 17 bases between the germline ends. General study results and limits: Cross-sectional statistical analysis was relied on for the conclusions, without the same donors being followed.

This sample was shared with a second study, whose subject was yellow fever vaccine responses in identical twins.

This receptor was identified in a young woman in good health. This sequence joins TRBV4-1 and TRBJ2-7, with a tentative D call TRBD2 (5 bases). The specimen was PBMCs. As DNA, the CDR3 is TGCGCCAGCAGCCAAGATCACGCAGGCAACGGGGACGAGCAGTACTTC. As protein: CASSQDHAGNGDEQYF.